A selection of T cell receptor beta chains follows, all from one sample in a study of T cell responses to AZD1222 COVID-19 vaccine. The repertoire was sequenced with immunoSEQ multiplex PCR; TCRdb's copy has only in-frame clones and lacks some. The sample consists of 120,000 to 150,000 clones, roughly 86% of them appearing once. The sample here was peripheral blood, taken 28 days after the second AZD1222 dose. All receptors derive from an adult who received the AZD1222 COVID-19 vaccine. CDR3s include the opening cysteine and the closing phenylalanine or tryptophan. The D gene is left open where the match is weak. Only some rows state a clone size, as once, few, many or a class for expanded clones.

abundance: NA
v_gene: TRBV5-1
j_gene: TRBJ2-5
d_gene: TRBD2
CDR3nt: TGCGCCAGCAGCTCCCGGGGACTAGCGGGAGAAGAGACCCAGTACTTC
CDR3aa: CASSSRGLAGEETQYF

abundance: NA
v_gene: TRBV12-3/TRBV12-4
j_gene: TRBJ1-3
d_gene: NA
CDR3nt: TGTGCCAGTTCGGGGGCTGGAAACACCATATATTTT
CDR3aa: CASSGAGNTIYF

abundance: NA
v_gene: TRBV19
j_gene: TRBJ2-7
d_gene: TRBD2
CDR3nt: TGTGCCAGTAGTTTGGGACTAGCGGGATCCCCCGGCGAGCAGTACTTC
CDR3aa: CASSLGLAGSPGEQYF

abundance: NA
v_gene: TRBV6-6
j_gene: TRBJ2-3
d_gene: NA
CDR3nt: TGTGCCAGCAGCTTGCAAGATACGCAGTATTTT
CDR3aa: CASSLQDTQYF

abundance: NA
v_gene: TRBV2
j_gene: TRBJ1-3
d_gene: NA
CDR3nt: TGTGCCAGCAGGACCGGAGGGGTTTACTCTGGAAACACCATATATTTT
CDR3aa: CASRTGGVYSGNTIYF

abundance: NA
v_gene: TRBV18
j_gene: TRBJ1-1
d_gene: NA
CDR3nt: TGTGCCAGCTCACCTCCCGGGGGCACTGAAGCTTTCTTT
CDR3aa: CASSPPGGTEAFF

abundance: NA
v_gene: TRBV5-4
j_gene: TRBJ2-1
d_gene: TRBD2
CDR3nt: TGTGCCAGCACTCGGACTAGCGGGAGGGGGAGCTCCTACAATGAGCAGTTCTTC
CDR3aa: CASTRTSGRGSSYNEQFF

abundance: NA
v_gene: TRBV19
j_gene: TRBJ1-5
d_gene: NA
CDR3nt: TGTGCCAGTAGTATGGAGGGGGGTAGCAATCAGCCCCAGCATTTT
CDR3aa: CASSMEGGSNQPQHF

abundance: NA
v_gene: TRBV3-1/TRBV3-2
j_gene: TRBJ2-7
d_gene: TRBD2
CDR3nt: TGTGCCAGCAGCGGGGGGACTAGCGGGATAGTCTACGAGCAGTACTTC
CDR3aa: CASSGGTSGIVYEQYF

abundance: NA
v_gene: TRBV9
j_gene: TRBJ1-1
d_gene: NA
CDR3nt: TGTGCCAGCGAGTTAGGGAACACTGAAGCTTTCTTT
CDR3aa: CASELGNTEAFF

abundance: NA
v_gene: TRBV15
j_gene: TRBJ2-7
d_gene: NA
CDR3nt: TGTGCCACCAGCAGAGCCCAGGGGGGCGGCTCCTACGAGCAGTACTTC
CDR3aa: CATSRAQGGGSYEQYF

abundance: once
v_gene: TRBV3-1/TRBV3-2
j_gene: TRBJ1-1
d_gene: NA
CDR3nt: TGTGCCAGCAGCCGGAAGACTGACAACACTGAAGCTTTCTTT
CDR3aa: CASSRKTDNTEAFF

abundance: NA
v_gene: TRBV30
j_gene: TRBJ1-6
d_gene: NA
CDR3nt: TGTGCCTGGATGGAGGGGACCTATAATTCACCCCTCCACTTT
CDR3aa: CAWMEGTYNSPLHF

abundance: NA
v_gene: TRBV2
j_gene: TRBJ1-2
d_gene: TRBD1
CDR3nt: TGTGCCAGCAATACCGGGACAGCTAGCTATGGCTACACCTTC
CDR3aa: CASNTGTASYGYTF

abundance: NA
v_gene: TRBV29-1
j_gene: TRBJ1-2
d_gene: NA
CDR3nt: TGCAGCGTTGAACCTACAGGCTCAGGCTATGGCTACACCTTC
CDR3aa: CSVEPTGSGYGYTF

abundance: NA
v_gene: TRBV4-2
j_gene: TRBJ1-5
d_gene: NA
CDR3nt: TGTGCCAGCAGCACCCCCGGAAATCAGCCCCAGCATTTT
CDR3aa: CASSTPGNQPQHF